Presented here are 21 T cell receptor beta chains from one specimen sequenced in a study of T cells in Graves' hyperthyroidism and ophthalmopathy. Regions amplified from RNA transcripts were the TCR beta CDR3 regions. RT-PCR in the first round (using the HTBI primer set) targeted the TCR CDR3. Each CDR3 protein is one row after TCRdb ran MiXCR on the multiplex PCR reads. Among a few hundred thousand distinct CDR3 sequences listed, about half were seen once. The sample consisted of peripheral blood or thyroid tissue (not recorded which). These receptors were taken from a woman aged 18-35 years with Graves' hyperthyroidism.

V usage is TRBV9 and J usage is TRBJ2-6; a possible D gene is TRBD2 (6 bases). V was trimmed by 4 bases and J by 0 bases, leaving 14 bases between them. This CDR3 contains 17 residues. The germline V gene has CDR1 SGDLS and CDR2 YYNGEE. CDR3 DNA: TGTGCCAGCAGCCCTTTGGGAGGCACCTCTGGGGCCAACGTCCTGACTTTC. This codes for CASSPLGGTSGANVLTF.

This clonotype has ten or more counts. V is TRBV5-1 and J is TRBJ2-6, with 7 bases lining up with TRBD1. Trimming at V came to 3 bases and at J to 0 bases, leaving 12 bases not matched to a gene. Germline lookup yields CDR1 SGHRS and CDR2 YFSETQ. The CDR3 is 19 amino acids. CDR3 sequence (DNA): TGCGCCAGCAGCTCCTCCGGGACAGCGACCCTCTCTGGGGCCAACGTCCTGACTTTC. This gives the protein CASSSSGTATLSGANVLTF.

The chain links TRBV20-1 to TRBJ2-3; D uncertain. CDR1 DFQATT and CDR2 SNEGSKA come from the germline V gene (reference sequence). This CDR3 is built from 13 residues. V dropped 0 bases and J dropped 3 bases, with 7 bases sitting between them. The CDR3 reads CSARDAVTDTQYF. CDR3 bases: TGCAGTGCTAGAGATGCGGTTACAGATACGCAGTATTTT.

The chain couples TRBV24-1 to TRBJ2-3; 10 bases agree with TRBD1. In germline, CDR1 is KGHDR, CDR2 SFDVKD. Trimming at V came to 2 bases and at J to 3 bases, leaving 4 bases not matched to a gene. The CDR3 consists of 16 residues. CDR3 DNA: TGTGCCACCAGTGATTCCGGGACAGGGGTAACAGATACGCAGTATTTT. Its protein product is CATSDSGTGVTDTQYF.

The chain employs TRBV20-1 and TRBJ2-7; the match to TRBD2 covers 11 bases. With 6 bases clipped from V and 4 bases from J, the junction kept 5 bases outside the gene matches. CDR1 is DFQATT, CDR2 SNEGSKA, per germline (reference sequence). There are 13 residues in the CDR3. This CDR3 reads CSAGTSGRYEQYF. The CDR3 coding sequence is TGCAGTGCCGGGACTAGCGGTCGGTACGAGCAGTACTTC.

The DNA of the CDR3 is TGTGCCATCAGTGCTGAGGGGCAGGGTAACGAAAAACTGTTTTTT. Translation: CAISAEGQGNEKLFF. J is TRBJ1-4 and V is TRBV10-3; weak D call: TRBD1 (5 bases). Trimming cost V 4 bases and J 8 bases, with 17 bases left between them. The CDR3 covers 15 residues. Per germline, CDR1 ENHRY and CDR2 SYGVKD.

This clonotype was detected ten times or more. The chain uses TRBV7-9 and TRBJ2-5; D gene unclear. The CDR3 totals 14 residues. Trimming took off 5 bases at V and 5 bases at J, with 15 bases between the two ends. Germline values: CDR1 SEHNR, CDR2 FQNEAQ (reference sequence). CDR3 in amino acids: CASSPDPRRETQYF. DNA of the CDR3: TGTGCCAGCAGCCCAGACCCGCGTCGCGAGACCCAGTACTTC.

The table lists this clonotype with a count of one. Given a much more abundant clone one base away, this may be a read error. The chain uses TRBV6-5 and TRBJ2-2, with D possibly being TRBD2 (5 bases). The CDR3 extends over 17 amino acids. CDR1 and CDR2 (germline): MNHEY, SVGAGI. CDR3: CASSYNDVSSNTGELVF. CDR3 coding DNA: TGTGCCAGCAGTTACAATGACGTGTCATCGAACACCGGGGAGCTGGTTTTT.

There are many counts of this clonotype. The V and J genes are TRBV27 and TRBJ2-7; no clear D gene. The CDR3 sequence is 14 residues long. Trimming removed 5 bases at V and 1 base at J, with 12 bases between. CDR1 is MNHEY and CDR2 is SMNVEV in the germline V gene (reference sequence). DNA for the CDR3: TGTGCCAGCAGTAAGGAACCGGAGTCCTACGAGCAGTACTTC. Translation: CASSKEPESYEQYF.

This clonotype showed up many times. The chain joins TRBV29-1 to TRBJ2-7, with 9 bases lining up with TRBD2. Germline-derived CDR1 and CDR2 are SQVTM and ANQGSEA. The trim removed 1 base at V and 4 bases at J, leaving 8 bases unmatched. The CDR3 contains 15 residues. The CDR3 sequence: CSVEVSSGSTYEQYF. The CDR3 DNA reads TGCAGCGTTGAAGTTAGTAGCGGGAGTACTTACGAGCAGTACTTC.

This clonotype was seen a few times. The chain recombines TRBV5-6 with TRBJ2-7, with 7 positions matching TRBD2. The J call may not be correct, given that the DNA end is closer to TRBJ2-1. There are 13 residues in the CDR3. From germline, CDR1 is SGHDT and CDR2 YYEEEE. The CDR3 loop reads CASSLERGREQFF. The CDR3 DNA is TGTGCCAGCAGCTTGGAGCGGGGACGTGAGCAGTTCTTC.

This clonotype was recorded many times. CDR3 amino acids: CASSAGGGYGYTF. The CDR3 nucleotides read TGTGCCAGTAGTGCAGGGGGCGGCTATGGCTACACCTTC. This chain links TRBV19 with TRBJ1-2; 8 bases align to TRBD1. The CDR3 has 13 residues. With 5 bases clipped from V and 4 bases from J, the junction kept 3 bases outside the gene matches. Germline V gene data show CDR1 as LNHDA and CDR2 as SQIVND (reference sequence).

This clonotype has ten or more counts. The CDR3 DNA reads as TGCGCCAGCAGCCCAGCGGGGGAGACCTACGAGCAGTACTTC. Amino acid sequence: CASSPAGETYEQYF. This rearrangement joins TRBV5-1 to TRBJ2-7, with TRBD2 matching 8 bases. Looked up from germline, CDR1 is SGHRS and CDR2 is YFSETQ. V lost 4 bases, J lost 2 bases, and 5 bases stayed unmatched. CDR3 length: 14 amino acids.

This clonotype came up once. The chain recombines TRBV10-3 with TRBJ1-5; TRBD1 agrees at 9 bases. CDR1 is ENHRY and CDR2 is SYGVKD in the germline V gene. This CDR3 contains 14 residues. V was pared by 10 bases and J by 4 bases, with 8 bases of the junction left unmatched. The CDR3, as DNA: TGTGCCACGATGGACAGGGGAGCGAATCAGCCCCAGCATTTT. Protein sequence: CATMDRGANQPQHF.

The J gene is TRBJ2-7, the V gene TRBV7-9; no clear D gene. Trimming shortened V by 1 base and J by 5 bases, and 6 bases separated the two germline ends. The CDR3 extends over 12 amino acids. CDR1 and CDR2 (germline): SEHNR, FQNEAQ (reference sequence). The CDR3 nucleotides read TGTGCCAGCAGCTTAGGAAAGGACGAGCAGTACTTC. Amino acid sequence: CASSLGKDEQYF.

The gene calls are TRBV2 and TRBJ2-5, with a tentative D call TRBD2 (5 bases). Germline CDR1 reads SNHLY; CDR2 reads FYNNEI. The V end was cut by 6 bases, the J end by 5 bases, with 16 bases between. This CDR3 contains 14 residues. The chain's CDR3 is CASRPTLAEETQYF. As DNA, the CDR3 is TGTGCCAGCAGGCCGACCCTAGCTGAGGAGACCCAGTACTTC.

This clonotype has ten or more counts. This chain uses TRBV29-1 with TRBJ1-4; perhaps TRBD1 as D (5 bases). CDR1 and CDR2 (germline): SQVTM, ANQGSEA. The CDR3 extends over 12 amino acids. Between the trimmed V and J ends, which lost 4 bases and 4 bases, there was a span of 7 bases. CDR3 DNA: TGCAGCGTTGGGGACCGTAATGAAAAACTGTTTTTT. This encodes CSVGDRNEKLFF. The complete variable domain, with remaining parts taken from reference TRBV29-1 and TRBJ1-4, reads SAVISQKPSRDICQRGTSLTIQCQVDSQVTMMFWYRQQPGQSLTLIATANQGSEATYESGFVIDKFPISRPNLTFSTLTVSNMSPEDSSIYLCSVGDRNEKLFFGSGTQLSVL.

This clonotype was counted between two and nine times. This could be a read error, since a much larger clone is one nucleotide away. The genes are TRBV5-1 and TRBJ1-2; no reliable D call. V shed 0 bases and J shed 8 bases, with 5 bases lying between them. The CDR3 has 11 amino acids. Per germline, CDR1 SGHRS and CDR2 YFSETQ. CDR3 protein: CASSLDWGYTF. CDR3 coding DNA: TGCGCCAGCAGCTTGGATTGGGGCTACACCTTC.

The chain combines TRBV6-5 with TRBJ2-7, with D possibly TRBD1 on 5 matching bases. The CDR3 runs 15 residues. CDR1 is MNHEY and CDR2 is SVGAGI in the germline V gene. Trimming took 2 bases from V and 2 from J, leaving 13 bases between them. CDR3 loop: CASSYPSQGTYEQYF. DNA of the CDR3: TGTGCCAGCAGTTACCCGTCCCAGGGTACCTACGAGCAGTACTTC.

The DNA for the CDR3 is TGTGCCAGCAGCTTCTTAGCGGGAGGGATATACGAGCAGTACTTC. Residues: CASSFLAGGIYEQYF. The V call is TRBV7-9, the J call TRBJ2-7; 11 bases map to TRBD2. Germline V gene lookup returns CDR1 SEHNR and CDR2 FQNEAQ (reference sequence). This CDR3 is built from 15 residues. Trimming removed 3 bases from V and 4 bases from J; junction bases left unmatched: 5.

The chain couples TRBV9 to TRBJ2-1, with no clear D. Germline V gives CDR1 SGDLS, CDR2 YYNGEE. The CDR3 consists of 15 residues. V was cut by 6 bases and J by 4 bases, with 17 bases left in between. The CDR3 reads CASTLTASVYNEQFF. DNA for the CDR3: TGTGCCAGCACTCTCACGGCCTCCGTTTACAATGAGCAGTTCTTC.